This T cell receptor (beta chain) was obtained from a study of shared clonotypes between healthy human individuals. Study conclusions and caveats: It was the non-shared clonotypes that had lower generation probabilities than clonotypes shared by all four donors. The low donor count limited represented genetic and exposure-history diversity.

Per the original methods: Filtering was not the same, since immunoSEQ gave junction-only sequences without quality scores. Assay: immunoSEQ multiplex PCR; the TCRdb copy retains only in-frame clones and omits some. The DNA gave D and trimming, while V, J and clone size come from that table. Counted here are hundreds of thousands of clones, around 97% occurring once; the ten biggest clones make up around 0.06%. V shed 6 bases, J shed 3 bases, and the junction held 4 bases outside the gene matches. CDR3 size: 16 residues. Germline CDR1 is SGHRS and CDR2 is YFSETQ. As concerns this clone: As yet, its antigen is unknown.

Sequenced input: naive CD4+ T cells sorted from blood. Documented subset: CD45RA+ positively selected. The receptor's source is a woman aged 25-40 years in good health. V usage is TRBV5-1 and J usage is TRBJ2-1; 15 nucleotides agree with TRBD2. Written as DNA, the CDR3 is TGCGCCAGCAATAAGGGACTAGCGGGAGGCTACAATGAGCAGTTCTTC. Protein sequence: CASNKGLAGGYNEQFF.